The 16 T cell receptor beta chains below come from one sample, sequenced in a study of PD-L1 blockade in urothelial cancer. Sequencing used immunoSEQ multiplex PCR; TCRdb keeps in-frame clones, though not all of them. The data hold more than 45,000 clones, with 86% observed a single time. Sequenced here: PBMCs, sampled around atezolizumab (anti-PD-L1) treatment. The receptors were sampled from a man in his 60s with urothelial cancer.

The rearrangement uses TRBV6-5 and TRBJ1-2, with TRBD1 matching 7 bases. V lost 0 bases and J lost 7; bases outside the gene matches: 5. The CDR3 sequence is 14 residues long. Germline CDR1 reads MNHEY; CDR2 reads SVGAGI. The DNA for the CDR3 is TGTGCCAGCAGTTACTCAGGGGGCGCGTTTGGCTACACCTTC. It encodes CASSYSGGAFGYTF.

The rearrangement joins TRBV2 to TRBJ2-7, with D hard to call. Per the germline V gene, CDR1 is SNHLY and CDR2 is FYNNEI. The CDR3 extends over 18 amino acids. V was clipped by 0 bases and J by 4 bases, with 22 bases between them. CDR3 region: CASSEARYRRSAEYEQYF. The CDR3 DNA reads TGTGCCAGCAGTGAAGCGCGATATAGGCGGTCGGCGGAATACGAGCAGTACTTC.

The CDR3 DNA reads as TGTGCCAGTAGTAGCACAGGGGCGCCCAATGAAAAACTGTTTTTT. Translating it yields CASSSTGAPNEKLFF. The chain has TRBV19 and TRBJ1-4, with 7 bases that match TRBD1. Germline assignment: CDR1 LNHDA and CDR2 SQIVND (reference sequence). The trim removed 4 bases at V and 5 bases at J, leaving 7 bases unmatched. The CDR3 totals 15 residues.

The rearrangement uses TRBV19 and TRBJ1-5; unclear D gene. Germline V CDR1 and CDR2: LNHDA, SQIVND (reference sequence). The CDR3 loop spans 12 amino acids. V was pared by 7 bases and J by 5 bases, with 9 bases between. DNA for the CDR3: TGTGCCAGTAACAGTCAACATCAGCCCCAGCATTTT. This translates into CASNSQHQPQHF.

The V gene is TRBV29-1, the J gene TRBJ1-2; D might be TRBD1 (6 bases). The CDR3 consists of 12 residues. Germline V CDR1 and CDR2: SQVTM, ANQGSEA. Deletions cut 6 bases from V and 1 base from J, with 9 bases between. The CDR3 reads CSVRDNNYGYTF. As DNA, the CDR3 is TGCAGCGTCCGGGACAATAACTATGGCTACACCTTC.

The chain has TRBV29-1 and TRBJ2-7, with 9 nucleotides matching TRBD1. The CDR3 has 13 amino acids. The germline gives CDR1 SQVTM, CDR2 ANQGSEA. The V gene end was trimmed by 1 base and the J gene end by 6 bases; junction bases not matched to a gene: 4. The CDR3 region has the DNA TGCAGCGTTGAAGTTACAGGGGGCGGCGAGCAGTACTTC. Translating gives CSVEVTGGGEQYF.

This clone was detected once. This sequence joins TRBV7-9 and TRBJ1-4, with TRBD1 matching over 10 bases. The V gene's germline CDR1 is SEHNR and CDR2 FQNEAQ (reference sequence). The CDR3 covers 16 residues. V lost 5 bases, J lost 2 bases, and 5 bases stayed unmatched. CDR3: CASSLGDRGTNEKLFF. The CDR3 DNA reads TGTGCCAGCAGCCTAGGGGACAGGGGCACTAATGAAAAACTGTTTTTT.

The chain carries TRBV2 and TRBJ1-5; D gene ambiguous. This CDR3 is built from 16 residues. Germline V CDR1 and CDR2: SNHLY, FYNNEI. Trimming took 7 bases from V and 0 from J, leaving 16 bases between them. The CDR3 reads CASKPPPGNSNQPQHF. In nucleotides, the CDR3 is TGTGCCAGCAAACCACCGCCGGGTAATAGCAATCAGCCCCAGCATTTT.

V and J are TRBV30 and TRBJ2-5; 8 bases align to TRBD1. The end of the DNA is better explained by TRBJ2-7, so the J call may be wrong. The CDR3 has 16 residues. Looked up from germline, CDR1 is GTSNPN and CDR2 is SVGIG (reference sequence). CDR3 sequence: CAWGTSTGQVAYEQYF. CDR3 nucleotide sequence: TGTGCCTGGGGCACTTCTACGGGACAGGTGGCCTACGAGCAGTACTTC.

The genes are TRBV7-9 and TRBJ2-6; 10 bases are a match to TRBD1. CDR1 and CDR2 from the germline V gene are SEHNR and FQNEAQ (reference sequence). The CDR3 covers 18 residues. V lost 6 bases and J lost 0; bases outside the gene matches: 8. CDR3 loop: CASSPRGQGPSGANVLTF. The CDR3 DNA sequence: TGTGCCAGCAGTCCTAGGGGACAGGGGCCCTCTGGGGCCAACGTCCTGACTTTC.

The V gene is TRBV30, the J gene TRBJ1-1; maybe TRBD1 (5 bases). Germline lookup yields CDR1 GTSNPN and CDR2 SVGIG (reference sequence). V was trimmed by 3 bases and J by 8 bases, leaving 25 bases between them. This CDR3 contains 16 residues. The CDR3 DNA reads TGTGCCTGGAGAGGGGTTATGATGGCCCACACAAGGGAAGCTTTCTTT. Its translation is CAWRGVMMAHTREAFF. Drawing the rest from reference TRBV30 and TRBJ1-1, the complete variable domain is SQTIHQWPATLVQPVGSPLSLECTVEGTSNPNLYWYRQAAGRGLQLLFYSVGIGQISSEVPQNLSASRPQDRQFILSSKKLLLSDSGFYLCAWRGVMMAHTREAFFGQGTRLTVV.

The rearrangement joins TRBV9 to TRBJ2-3; TRBD2 agrees at 9 bases. CDR1 and CDR2 (germline): SGDLS, YYNGEE. The CDR3 totals 16 residues. V lost 1 base to trimming and J lost 0 bases; unmatched junction nucleotides: 3. The CDR3 DNA reads as TGTGCCAGCAGCGTATTAGCGGGGGCCAGCACAGATACGCAGTATTTT. It specifies CASSVLAGASTDTQYF.

V and J are TRBV30 and TRBJ2-7, with TRBD2 identical over 11 bases. V was pared by 3 bases and J by 3 bases, with 7 bases of the junction left unmatched. Germline V lookup: CDR1 GTSNPN, CDR2 SVGIG (reference sequence). The CDR3 extends over 15 amino acids. CDR3 DNA sequence: TGTGCCTGGAGCTACGGACTAGCGGGCGACTACGAGCAGTACTTC. It encodes CAWSYGLAGDYEQYF.

This CDR3 is CASSLQSGVGYEQYF. The CDR3 nucleotides are TGTGCCAGCAGCTTACAGTCGGGAGTAGGTTACGAGCAGTACTTC. The chain couples TRBV7-2 to TRBJ2-7; TRBD2 might be the D (6 bases). The germline CDR1 and CDR2 sequences are SGHTA and FQGNSA. Trimming left V 2 bases short and J 4 bases short, with 15 bases between. The CDR3 is 15 amino acids.

This clone was found once. The chain has TRBV9 and TRBJ2-1; tentatively, D is TRBD2 (5 bases). The ends were cut back, 4 bases at V and 6 bases at J, with 14 bases in the middle. Germline-derived CDR1 and CDR2 are SGDLS and YYNGEE. CDR3 length: 14 amino acids. The CDR3 DNA sequence: TGTGCCAGCAGCCCTCGAGCGGTTTCCAATGAGCAGTTCTTC. This codes for CASSPRAVSNEQFF.

This clone came up once. The chain recombines TRBV27 with TRBJ1-2, with D possibly matching TRBD1 (5 bases). Germline assignment: CDR1 MNHEY and CDR2 SMNVEV (reference sequence). This CDR3 is built from 16 residues. Trimming shortened V by 5 bases and J by 4 bases, and 20 bases separated the two germline ends. The CDR3 DNA reads as TGTGCCAGCAGTCCGACCTTCAGGGTTCGTGGCTATGGCTACACCTTC. This sequence encodes CASSPTFRVRGYGYTF.